The sample holds a few counts of the clone carrying this T cell receptor (beta chain). This sample was taken from a study of regulatory T cells in long-lasting Graves disease. Building the TCR beta libraries relied on iRepertoire HTBI primers, and CDR3 regions underwent Arm-PCR. Each CDR3 protein is one row after TCRdb ran MiXCR on the multiplex PCR reads. The sample yields hundreds of thousands of distinct CDR3 sequences, 15% to 18% seen once. This CDR3 contains 16 residues. CDR1 and CDR2 from the germline V gene are MGHRA and YSYEKL. Time point indicated: newly diagnosed GD, antithyroid drugs for less than 3 months. Scientists built the TCR library using RNA that was extracted from PBMCs.

Sequencing used peripheral blood mononuclear cells (PBMCs), obtained at new diagnosis, from a patient treated with antithyroid drugs. This TCR was sampled from a female donor with Graves disease. The chain combines TRBV4-1 with TRBJ2-1; TRBD2 aligns across 8 bases. Matching the DNA end better, TRBJ2-5 makes the J call doubtful. This CDR3 reads CASSQPSAGDQETQYF. As DNA, the CDR3 is TGCGCCAGCAGCCAACCCTCAGCGGGGGATCAAGAGACCCAGTACTTC.